This T cell receptor (beta chain) was recorded in a study of response to subunit inactivated influenza vaccine. Study observations and caveats: The authors offered the suggestion that each seasonal influenza vaccination recruits few new T cells.

The CDR3 spans 17 residues. V was cut by 1 base and J by 0 bases, with 13 bases left in between. CDR1 DFQATT and CDR2 SNEGSKA come from the germline V gene (reference sequence). The table lists this clonotype with a few counts. What it binds is not known. Via MiXCR, TCRdb re-called the RT-PCR reads, giving one row per CDR3 protein. The repertoire consists of around 250,000 distinct CDR3 sequences, with 10% to 15% occurring once and the leading ten covering roughly 7.7%. Sequenced here: non-naive T cells sorted from PBMCs, sampled 14 to 15 days before vaccination. The clonotype was recovered from a man aged 45 to 65 who received an inactivated influenza vaccine. V usage is TRBV20-1 and J usage is TRBJ2-6, with a tentative D call TRBD2 (5 bases). CDR3 protein: CSARGTLRVSGANVLTF. For the CDR3, the DNA is TGCAGTGCTAGAGGGACCTTGAGGGTCTCTGGGGCCAACGTCCTGACTTTC.